These 27 T cell receptor beta chains came from one sample sequenced in a study of CD8+CD57+ T cells in acquired aplastic anemia. The template for TCR beta VDJ and CDR3 sequence profiling was genomic DNA. MiXCR was run by TCRdb on the reads, yielding one entry per CDR3 protein. The sample includes 200,000 to 250,000 distinct CDR3 sequences, under 65% of them seen just once. The specimen was sorted CD4+, CD8+, or CD8+CD57+ T cells (not recorded which) from PBMCs. The receptors stem from a human donor in good health.

The chain combines TRBV2 with TRBJ1-6; D not resolved. Trimming shortened V by 6 bases and J by 7 bases, and 10 bases separated the two germline ends. This CDR3 comprises 13 residues. The germline gives CDR1 SNHLY, CDR2 FYNNEI. CDR3 bases: TGTGCCAGCAGCATAGCTCCAAATTCACCCCTCCACTTT. It specifies CASSIAPNSPLHF.

The gene calls are TRBV20-1 and TRBJ2-7, with D perhaps TRBD1 (6 bases). CDR3 length: 14 amino acids. CDR1 DFQATT and CDR2 SNEGSKA come from the germline V gene (reference sequence). Deletions cut 6 bases from V and 2 bases from J, with 17 bases between. The CDR3 spells CSASTPPGAYEQYF. The DNA of the CDR3 is TGCAGTGCCAGCACCCCGCCAGGGGCCTACGAGCAGTACTTC.

The V and J genes are TRBV19 and TRBJ2-1; 7 bases are shared with TRBD2. Germline-derived CDR1 and CDR2 are LNHDA and SQIVND (reference sequence). The J segment lost 3 bases and the V segment lost 0 bases, leaving 5 bases of the junction unmatched. The CDR3 has 16 amino acids. CDR3 sequence: CASSIEASGDYNEQFF. CDR3 coding DNA: TGTGCCAGTAGTATAGAAGCTAGCGGAGACTACAATGAGCAGTTCTTC. The variable domain in full, completed from reference TRBV19 and TRBJ2-1, reads DGGITQSPKYLFRKEGQNVTLSCEQNLNHDAMYWYRQDPGQGLRLIYYSQIVNDFQKGDIAEGYSVSREKKESFPLTVTSAQKNPTAFYLCASSIEASGDYNEQFFGPGTRLTVL.

The chain has TRBV7-6 and TRBJ1-1; 7 bases line up with TRBD1. V lost 6 bases, J lost 3 bases, and 7 bases stayed unmatched. There are 14 residues in the CDR3. Germline V gene lookup returns CDR1 SGHVS and CDR2 FNYEAQ. DNA for the CDR3: TGTGCCAGCAGTTGGGGGACAGATGACACTGAAGCTTTCTTT. This translates into CASSWGTDDTEAFF.

This clonotype was detected a few times. The chain recombines TRBV20-1 with TRBJ2-7; D gene uncertain. This CDR3 has 13 residues. V shed 6 bases and J shed 0 bases, with 12 bases lying between them. The germline CDR1 and CDR2 sequences are DFQATT and SNEGSKA (reference sequence). The CDR3 DNA reads TGCAGTGCCGCAGTTGTTAGCTCCTACGAGCAGTACTTC. Its translation: CSAAVVSSYEQYF.

There are many counts of this clonotype. The chain recombines TRBV12-3 or TRBV12-4 with TRBJ2-5; 14 positions match TRBD2. CDR3 length equals 16 residues. With 8 bases clipped from V and 3 bases from J, the junction kept 8 bases outside the gene matches. CDR3 sequence reads: CASHPTGLAGEETQYF. The DNA for the CDR3 is TGTGCCAGCCACCCAACGGGACTAGCGGGGGAAGAGACCCAGTACTTC.

The sample holds a few counts of this clonotype. J is TRBJ1-2 and V is TRBV7-6; 7 nucleotides match TRBD1. J gave up 2 bases and V 1 base, and 13 bases lay outside the gene matches. This CDR3 has 18 residues. Germline CDR1 and CDR2: SGHVS and FNYEAQ. In DNA form, the CDR3 reads TGTGCCAGCAGCTTAGACCCAGTAGGGACAGTGGCGAACTATGGCTACACCTTC. Translated: CASSLDPVGTVANYGYTF.

This clonotype was detected many times. The chain is built from TRBV7-9 and TRBJ1-1; D may be TRBD1 (6 bases). The ends were cut back, 5 bases at V and 8 bases at J, with 18 bases in the middle. Per the germline V gene, CDR1 is SEHNR and CDR2 is FQNEAQ (reference sequence). The CDR3 consists of 14 residues. CDR3 sequence reads: CASSLWTEFEEAFF. Written as DNA, the CDR3 is TGTGCCAGCAGCCTTTGGACAGAATTTGAAGAAGCTTTCTTT.

This chain uses TRBV6-4 with TRBJ1-1, with D possibly matching TRBD1 (5 bases). CDR3 length: 14 amino acids. The germline V gene encodes CDR1 MRHNA and CDR2 SNTAGT. Trimming left V 11 bases short and J 0 bases short, with 16 bases between. The CDR3 coding sequence is TGTGCCGTATCGGGGCTCATTATGAACACTGAAGCTTTCTTT. Protein sequence: CAVSGLIMNTEAFF.

The chain joins TRBV30 to TRBJ2-1, with 13 bases identical to TRBD2. The CDR3 totals 15 residues. V was pared by 3 bases and J by 5 bases, with 4 bases of the junction left unmatched. Germline CDR1 and CDR2: GTSNPN and SVGIG (reference sequence). The CDR3, as DNA: TGTGCCTGGAGCCACGGGACTAGCGGGAACAATGAGCAGTTCTTC. Encoded protein: CAWSHGTSGNNEQFF. Complete variable domain (other parts from reference TRBV30 and TRBJ2-1): SQTIHQWPATLVQPVGSPLSLECTVEGTSNPNLYWYRQAAGRGLQLLFYSVGIGQISSEVPQNLSASRPQDRQFILSSKKLLLSDSGFYLCAWSHGTSGNNEQFFGPGTRLTVL.

This sequence joins TRBV29-1 and TRBJ1-1, with D possibly being TRBD1 (5 bases). Germline V gene lookup returns CDR1 SQVTM and CDR2 ANQGSEA. This CDR3 is built from 13 residues. The V gene lost 7 bases and the J gene lost 1 base, with 13 bases spanning the gap. CDR3 in DNA: TGCAGCGATACCGGGACGGCGAACACTGAAGCTTTCTTT. Translated, it gives CSDTGTANTEAFF. The full variable domain, its missing parts supplied by reference TRBV29-1 and TRBJ1-1, is SAVISQKPSRDICQRGTSLTIQCQVDSQVTMMFWYRQQPGQSLTLIATANQGSEATYESGFVIDKFPISRPNLTFSTLTVSNMSPEDSSIYLCSDTGTANTEAFFGQGTRLTVV.

Ten or more counts support this clonotype. The rearrangement uses TRBV24-1 and TRBJ1-1; D call uncertain. The CDR3 runs 14 residues. Germline lookup yields CDR1 KGHDR and CDR2 SFDVKD. The V gene lost 7 bases and the J gene lost 3 bases, with 14 bases spanning the gap. The CDR3 here is CATRSGPGYTEAFF. The DNA for the CDR3 is TGTGCCACCAGGTCCGGGCCGGGGTACACTGAAGCTTTCTTT.

This clonotype was found many times. The V gene is TRBV7-9, the J gene TRBJ2-3; D tentatively reads TRBD1 or TRBD2 (6 bases each). The germline V gene encodes CDR1 SEHNR and CDR2 FQNEAQ (reference sequence). The CDR3 has 16 residues. V dropped 3 bases and J dropped 2 bases, with 15 bases sitting between them. CDR3 bases: TGTGCCAGCAGCTTTAAAGAGGGGGACTCCACAGATACGCAGTATTTT. It specifies CASSFKEGDSTDTQYF.

This chain joins TRBV7-2 and TRBJ1-1; D remains ambiguous. Germline-derived CDR1 and CDR2 are SGHTA and FQGNSA. The CDR3 consists of 13 residues. V gave up 1 base and J gave up 10 bases, with 13 bases separating them. The CDR3 DNA reads TGTGCCAGCAGCTTAGGGGTCCGGTTGGGAGCTTTCTTT. Translated, it gives CASSLGVRLGAFF.

The sample holds many counts of this clonotype. This chain joins TRBV7-9 and TRBJ2-1; 14 bases fit TRBD2. The germline V gene has CDR1 SEHNR and CDR2 FQNEAQ (reference sequence). The V and J ends lost 6 bases and 8 bases, in that order; junction bases with no gene match: 6. The CDR3 has 15 residues. The CDR3 sequence is CASSYGTSGGDEQFF. The CDR3 nucleotides read TGTGCCAGCAGTTATGGGACTAGCGGGGGAGATGAGCAGTTCTTC.

This clonotype was picked up many times. The chain uses TRBV6-5 and TRBJ2-3; TRBD1 matches 8 bases. Germline V CDR1 and CDR2: MNHEY, SVGAGI. V lost 5 bases, J lost 2 bases, and 9 bases stayed unmatched. The CDR3 spans 16 residues. CDR3 protein: CASSAPNRGDTDTQYF. DNA of the CDR3: TGTGCCAGCAGTGCGCCTAACAGGGGGGACACAGATACGCAGTATTTT.

This clonotype was recorded at least ten times. V and J are TRBV6-2 or TRBV6-3 and TRBJ1-1; 7 positions agree with TRBD1. Germline V gene lookup returns CDR1 MNHEY and CDR2 SVGEGT. The ends lost 7 bases at V and 8 bases at J; junction bases unmatched: 10. The CDR3 has 13 amino acids. CDR3 sequence reads: CASTIWTGVEAFF. The CDR3 coding sequence is TGTGCCAGCACGATTTGGACAGGCGTAGAAGCTTTCTTT.

V and J are TRBV29-1 and TRBJ2-5; D call uncertain. The V end lost 2 bases, the J end lost 2 bases, and 6 bases lay between the germline ends. This CDR3 has 12 amino acids. Per germline, CDR1 SQVTM and CDR2 ANQGSEA. CDR3 DNA: TGCAGCGTTGAACAGAGACAAGAGACCCAGTACTTC. Its translation is CSVEQRQETQYF.

The CDR3 DNA follows: TGTGCCAGCAGTGAACAGGGGGCTTACAATGAGCAGTTCTTC. It translates to CASSEQGAYNEQFF. V is TRBV25-1 and J is TRBJ2-1; 8 bases match TRBD1. The CDR3 loop spans 14 amino acids. The trim removed 2 bases at V and 4 bases at J, leaving 1 base unmatched. Germline V gene sequence: CDR1 MGHDK, CDR2 SYGVNS.

The chain joins TRBV5-1 to TRBJ2-1; TRBD2 might be the D (6 bases). Deletions cut 0 bases from V and 6 bases from J, with 13 bases between. Germline V gene lookup returns CDR1 SGHRS and CDR2 YFSETQ. The CDR3 length is 15 residues. The CDR3, as DNA: TGCGCCAGCAGCTTGGCACGGGGACTGAGCAATGAGCAGTTCTTC. Its translation: CASSLARGLSNEQFF.

The V and J genes are TRBV10-3 and TRBJ1-2, with D maybe TRBD1 (6 bases). This CDR3 comprises 15 residues. Germline values: CDR1 ENHRY, CDR2 SYGVKD. V was trimmed by 2 bases and J by 6 bases, leaving 16 bases between them. The CDR3 here is CAISEEQGRGNGYTF. DNA of the CDR3: TGTGCCATCAGTGAGGAACAGGGTAGAGGGAATGGCTACACCTTC.

This chain links TRBV30 with TRBJ2-5; D remains ambiguous. From germline, CDR1 is GTSNPN and CDR2 SVGIG (reference sequence). The CDR3 has 12 residues. Trimming removed 2 bases at V and 1 base at J, with 5 bases between. In DNA, the CDR3 is TGTGCCTGGAGTACCCTCCAAGAGACCCAGTACTTC. Translated: CAWSTLQETQYF.

This clonotype was counted many times. The chain joins TRBV6-6 to TRBJ1-1; D not certain. The CDR3 is 12 amino acids. V lost 4 bases and J 3 bases, leaving 6 bases between the germline ends. CDR1 is MNHNY and CDR2 is SVGAGI in the germline V gene (reference sequence). The CDR3 DNA follows: TGTGCCAGCAGTTTAAGAGACACTGAAGCTTTCTTT. It is translated as CASSLRDTEAFF.

Turning to this clonotype: The junction differs from germline at one of its ends, possibly a read error. This sequence joins TRBV2 and TRBJ2-5; 8 bases are shared with TRBD1. This CDR3 comprises 14 residues. In germline, CDR1 is SNHLY, CDR2 FYNNEI. The CDR3 reads CASGQGRHTETQYF. The CDR3 DNA is TGTGCCAGCGGACAGGGAAGACACACGGAGACACAGTACTTC. The variable domain in full, with the rest retrieved from reference TRBV2 and TRBJ2-5, is EPEVTQTPSHQVTQMGQEVILRCVPISNHLYFYWYRQILGQKVEFLVSFYNNEISEKSEIFDDQFSVERPDGSNFTLKIRSTKLEDSAMYFCASGQGRHTETQYFGPGTRLLVL.

The rearrangement links TRBV27 to TRBJ2-4; TRBD1 or TRBD2 may be the D gene (5 bases each). The CDR3 is 13 residues long. The germline V and J ends were trimmed by 6 bases and 5 bases, with 11 bases remaining between them. Looked up from germline, CDR1 is MNHEY and CDR2 is SMNVEV (reference sequence). The CDR3 DNA sequence: TGTGCCAGCAGCCGGGGCAGGGAAAACATTCAGTACTTC. Its translation is CASSRGRENIQYF.

V usage is TRBV6-2 or TRBV6-3 and J usage is TRBJ1-2; D is ambiguous. The CDR3 loop spans 16 amino acids. The germline gives CDR1 MNHEY, CDR2 SVGEGT. V lost 7 bases to trimming and J lost 4 bases, with 22 bases between them. CDR3 loop: CASTTIFATEGYGYTF. CDR3 coding DNA: TGTGCCAGCACTACGATTTTTGCCACGGAGGGCTATGGCTACACCTTC.

The V gene is TRBV14, the J gene TRBJ1-5; D is unclear. V dropped 7 bases and J dropped 6 bases, with 22 bases sitting between them. Germline-derived CDR1 and CDR2 are SGHDN and FVKESK. This CDR3 has 16 amino acids. CDR3 protein: CASNRVGERPPQPQHF. The CDR3 DNA sequence: TGTGCCAGCAACCGTGTTGGGGAAAGGCCACCTCAGCCCCAGCATTTT.